These 29 T cell receptor beta chains were all obtained from the same sample, sequenced in a study of blood T cell repertoires in COVID-19. Measured with immunoSEQ multiplex PCR; TCRdb has only the in-frame clones, and not every one. The data show approximately 150,000 clones, around 82% seen once. The source material was peripheral blood. Receptor source: a human donor with acute or convalescent COVID-19. The donor label of this sample is uncertain.

V and J are TRBV2 and TRBJ1-4; D might be TRBD1 (6 bases). V was cut by 10 bases and J by 8 bases, with 20 bases left in between. Germline CDR1 is SNHLY and CDR2 is FYNNEI. This CDR3 is built from 14 residues. The CDR3 DNA sequence: TGTGCCACTCACAGGGCAGGGCTGGAAGAAAAACTGTTTTTT. It encodes CATHRAGLEEKLFF.

DNA of the CDR3: TGTGCCAGCAGCCTGAGGACAAGCGATGAAAAACTGTTTTTT. Translating gives CASSLRTSDEKLFF. The chain is built from TRBV4-2 and TRBJ1-4; the D gene is possibly TRBD1 (5 bases). The CDR3 loop spans 14 amino acids. Per the germline V gene, CDR1 is LGHNA and CDR2 is YNFKEQ. Deletions cut 4 bases from V and 6 bases from J, with 12 bases between.

The chain combines TRBV7-7 with TRBJ2-2; 11 bases line up with TRBD1. Germline lookup yields CDR1 SSHAT and CDR2 FNYEAQ (reference sequence). Trimming removed 5 bases from V and 4 bases from J; junction bases left unmatched: 3. This CDR3 is built from 15 residues. The CDR3 loop is CASSTGQGGTGELFF. The CDR3 nucleotides are TGTGCCAGCAGCACGGGACAGGGGGGCACCGGGGAGCTGTTTTTT.

The rearrangement uses TRBV6-6 and TRBJ1-6; 7 bases map to TRBD1. The CDR3 is made up of 16 amino acids. V shed 5 bases and J 2 bases; nucleotides not matched to a gene: 6. CDR1 is MNHNY, CDR2 SVGAGI, per germline (reference sequence). The CDR3 loop reads CASSPRQGPYNSPLHF. The DNA of the CDR3 is TGTGCCAGCAGTCCCCGACAGGGACCCTATAATTCACCCCTCCACTTT.

This sequence joins TRBV27 and TRBJ1-2, with 8 bases that match TRBD1. Germline V CDR1 and CDR2: MNHEY, SMNVEV (reference sequence). The CDR3 covers 14 residues. The ends lost 5 bases at V and 5 bases at J; junction bases unmatched: 7. DNA for the CDR3: TGTGCCAGCAGTCCCGGACAGGGCCGGTATGGCTACACCTTC. It specifies CASSPGQGRYGYTF.

This chain connects TRBV19 to TRBJ2-5; TRBD2 matches 9 bases. CDR1 and CDR2 from the germline V gene are LNHDA and SQIVND (reference sequence). This CDR3 region has 14 residues. Trimming removed 9 bases from V and 4 bases from J; junction bases left unmatched: 9. The CDR3 nucleotides are TGTGCCAGCAAGGTGCGACTAGCGGCAGAGACCCAGTACTTC. Encoded protein: CASKVRLAAETQYF.

V and J are TRBV3-1 (or the pseudogene TRBV3-2) and TRBJ2-2, with 11 bases matching TRBD2. CDR1 is LGHDT, CDR2 YNNKEL, per germline (reference sequence). This CDR3 contains 17 residues. V shed 3 bases and J 4 bases; nucleotides not matched to a gene: 7. CDR3 protein: CASSQMVLAGVTGELFF. The CDR3 DNA sequence: TGTGCCAGCAGCCAGATGGTACTAGCGGGGGTCACCGGGGAGCTGTTTTTT.

The chain joins TRBV6-2 or TRBV6-3 to TRBJ2-5; maybe TRBD2 (7 bases). The CDR3 loop spans 16 amino acids. The V gene's germline CDR1 is MNHEY and CDR2 SVGEGT. The germline V and J ends were trimmed by 5 bases and 4 bases, with 20 bases remaining between them. The CDR3 sequence is CASSSPVRGAGETQYF. The CDR3 region has the DNA TGTGCCAGCAGTAGCCCAGTCCGGGGGGCCGGAGAGACCCAGTACTTC.

CDR3: CASSKTPSGREEIKRYTF. In DNA, the CDR3 is TGTGCCAGCAGCAAAACTCCATCGGGGAGGGAAGAAATTAAGCGCTACACCTTC. The chain recombines TRBV21-1 with TRBJ1-2. TRBV21-1 is labeled a pseudogene. The CDR3 has 18 amino acids.

V gene TRBV7-9 combines with J gene TRBJ1-3; D unclear. Germline V gene data show CDR1 as SEHNR and CDR2 as FQNEAQ (reference sequence). V lost 4 bases and J 8 bases, leaving 9 bases between the germline ends. The CDR3 covers 12 residues. CDR3 region: CASSSPLYTIYF. The CDR3 coding sequence is TGTGCCAGCAGCTCCCCCCTCTACACCATATATTTT.

Concerning this clone itself: The germline gene is not matched at one end of the junction; a read error may be the cause. The chain employs TRBV5-4 and TRBJ1-2; 8 bases agree with TRBD1. Germline V gene sequence: CDR1 SGHNT, CDR2 YYREEE (reference sequence). The CDR3 is made up of 13 amino acids. This CDR3 reads CASSLETGGSRSF. In DNA form, the CDR3 reads TGTGCCAGCAGCCTGGAAACAGGGGGGTCTAGGTCCTTC.

This chain joins TRBV7-6 and TRBJ1-3; possible D gene TRBD1, 6 bases. Trimming cost V 1 base and J 0 bases, with 13 bases left between them. The length of the CDR3 is 17 residues. Germline CDR1 is SGHVS and CDR2 is FNYEAQ. The CDR3 nucleotides read TGTGCCAGCAGCTTAGAGTTCCTACAGGGCTCTGGAAACACCATATATTTT. The encoded protein is CASSLEFLQGSGNTIYF.

This clone was detected only once. The CDR3: CASSLVAEGNEQFF. The CDR3 DNA reads as TGTGCCAGCAGCTTGGTGGCGGAGGGGAATGAGCAGTTCTTC. The chain joins TRBV5-8 to TRBJ2-1; possibly TRBD2 for D (6 bases). Trimming took off 0 bases at V and 7 bases at J, with 11 bases between the two ends. Germline V gives CDR1 SGHTS, CDR2 YDEGEE. The CDR3 has 14 residues.

The chain recombines TRBV7-2 with TRBJ1-1, with D uncertain. The germline V gene encodes CDR1 SGHTA and CDR2 FQGNSA. V shed 5 bases and J shed 6 bases, with 10 bases lying between them. The CDR3 contains 12 residues. The CDR3 sequence: CASSPDWSEAFF. The CDR3 DNA reads TGTGCCAGCAGCCCTGACTGGTCTGAAGCTTTCTTT.

This sequence joins TRBV9 and TRBJ1-1; D uncertain. V was cut by 2 bases and J by 3 bases, with 11 bases left in between. CDR3 length: 14 residues. CDR1 and CDR2 (germline): SGDLS, YYNGEE. The CDR3 region has the DNA TGTGCCAGCAGCGTCGGGGTGTGGGACACTGAAGCTTTCTTT. Its protein product is CASSVGVWDTEAFF.

The chain recombines TRBV30 with TRBJ2-6; 9 bases are shared with TRBD1. In germline, CDR1 is GTSNPN, CDR2 SVGIG (reference sequence). The CDR3 is made up of 14 amino acids. J lost 1 base, V lost 7 bases, and 2 bases had no gene match. CDR3 sequence (DNA): TGTGCCTCGGGACAGGGTTCTGGGGCCAACGTCCTGACTTTC. Amino acid sequence: CASGQGSGANVLTF.

The gene calls are TRBV3-1 (or the pseudogene TRBV3-2) and TRBJ1-2; 8 bases map to TRBD1. V was clipped by 2 bases and J by 4 bases; unmatched bases: 15. Germline V lookup: CDR1 LGHDT, CDR2 YNNKEL (reference sequence). The CDR3 sequence is 18 residues long. In DNA, the CDR3 is TGTGCCAGCAGCCAAACACTAGGGCAGGGGGCAAGTGGCTATGGCTACACCTTC. Its translation: CASSQTLGQGASGYGYTF.

This chain uses TRBV7-6 with TRBJ2-1, with 8 bases matching TRBD2. The CDR3 has 18 amino acids. CDR1 and CDR2 (germline): SGHVS, FNYEAQ. The ends lost 4 bases at V and 0 bases at J; junction bases unmatched: 11. CDR3 amino acids: CASSSGRGGQSSYNEQFF. CDR3 in DNA: TGTGCCAGCAGCTCTGGACGGGGGGGTCAGAGCTCCTACAATGAGCAGTTCTTC.

The table lists this clone with a few counts. The chain recombines TRBV19 with TRBJ2-4; possible D gene TRBD2, 6 bases. V shed 4 bases and J shed 0 bases, with 10 bases lying between them. The CDR3 is made up of 15 amino acids. The germline V gene encodes CDR1 LNHDA and CDR2 SQIVND (reference sequence). The CDR3 nucleotides are TGTGCCAGTAGTAAGGGTAGCGGAGCCAAAAACATTCAGTACTTC. This translates into CASSKGSGAKNIQYF. The full variable domain, with the rest looked up from reference TRBV19 and TRBJ2-4, is DGGITQSPKYLFRKEGQNVTLSCEQNLNHDAMYWYRQDPGQGLRLIYYSQIVNDFQKGDIAEGYSVSREKKESFPLTVTSAQKNPTAFYLCASSKGSGAKNIQYFGAGTRLSVL.

The genes are TRBV7-8 and TRBJ2-3; 9 positions agree with TRBD1. V lost 5 bases and J lost 2; bases outside the gene matches: 8. Germline V lookup: CDR1 SGHVS, CDR2 FQNEAQ. This CDR3 is 16 amino acids long. The CDR3 region is CASSAQGQGFTDTQYF. In DNA form, the CDR3 reads TGTGCCAGCAGCGCCCAGGGACAGGGCTTCACAGATACGCAGTATTTT. The complete variable domain, with remaining parts taken from reference TRBV7-8 and TRBJ2-3, reads GAGVSQSPRYKVAKRGQDVALRCDPISGHVSLFWYQQALGQGPEFLTYFQNEAQLDKSGLPSDRFFAERPEGSVSTLKIQRTQQEDSAVYLCASSAQGQGFTDTQYFGPGTRLTVL.

This rearrangement joins TRBV2 to TRBJ2-7; TRBD1 aligns across 8 bases. V was clipped by 3 bases and J by 4 bases; unmatched bases: 5. CDR1 SNHLY and CDR2 FYNNEI come from the germline V gene. This CDR3 comprises 14 residues. This CDR3 reads CASSERTGLYEQYF. The CDR3 nucleotides are TGTGCCAGCAGTGAGCGGACAGGGTTGTACGAGCAGTACTTC.

The chain uses TRBV7-8 and TRBJ2-7; D is perhaps TRBD1 (6 bases). Germline CDR1 and CDR2: SGHVS and FQNEAQ. V was clipped by 5 bases and J by 4 bases, with 15 bases between them. The CDR3 runs to 14 residues. CDR3 residues: CASSLTGTPYEQYF. Here the CDR3 DNA reads TGTGCCAGCAGCCTTACAGGGACCCCATACGAGCAGTACTTC.

The chain employs TRBV4-2 and TRBJ1-2; possible D gene TRBD1, 5 bases. V was trimmed by 0 bases and J by 4 bases, leaving 9 bases between them. The CDR3 runs to 14 residues. From germline, CDR1 is LGHNA and CDR2 YNFKEQ. The CDR3 nucleotides read TGTGCCAGCAGCCAAGAGGCAGGGTCCTATGGCTACACCTTC. Translated: CASSQEAGSYGYTF.

In this sample, this clone turned up a few times. This rearrangement joins TRBV13 to TRBJ1-6, with 8 bases fitting TRBD1. The CDR3 extends over 15 amino acids. The germline CDR1 and CDR2 sequences are PRHDT and FYEKMQ (reference sequence). V shed 6 bases, J shed 7 bases, and the junction held 8 bases outside the gene matches. The chain's CDR3 is CASSFGDRTNSPLHF. CDR3 DNA sequence: TGTGCCAGCAGTTTCGGGGACAGGACGAATTCACCCCTCCACTTT.

V usage is TRBV6-2 or TRBV6-3 and J usage is TRBJ1-4; 8 bases fit TRBD1. The CDR3 sequence is 16 residues long. Trimming took 2 bases from V and 0 from J; bases not matched to a gene: 2. CDR1 MNHEY and CDR2 SVGEGT come from the germline V gene. CDR3 sequence (DNA): TGTGCCAGCAGTTACCAGACAGGGGCAACTAATGAAAAACTGTTTTTT. It codes for CASSYQTGATNEKLFF.

This clone was seen once. Written as DNA, the CDR3 is TGTGCTAGTGGTTTGGCAGGGGAGTCAGAGGCCTTTGAAGCTTTCTTT. Translation: CASGLAGESEAFEAFF. The chain is built from TRBV12-5 and TRBJ1-1, with TRBD1 as a possible D gene (6 bases). CDR3 length: 16 amino acids. Germline values: CDR1 LGHNT, CDR2 FRNRAP. Trimming shortened V by 1 base and J by 7 bases, and 19 bases separated the two germline ends.

This clone was detected a few times. The chain joins TRBV11-2 to TRBJ1-2, with 8 bases aligning to TRBD1. This CDR3 is 15 amino acids long. V gave up 3 bases and J gave up 6 bases; unmatched junction bases: 9. Per the germline V gene, CDR1 is SGHAT and CDR2 is FQNNGV. The CDR3 DNA follows: TGTGCCAGCAGCTTGGTCCAGGGGGCAATTGATGGCTACACCTTC. It translates to CASSLVQGAIDGYTF.

The chain uses TRBV5-1 and TRBJ1-2, with D unresolved. This CDR3 is built from 16 residues. The V and J ends lost 0 bases and 3 bases respectively, with 15 bases between them. Germline lookup yields CDR1 SGHRS and CDR2 YFSETQ. The CDR3: CASSLEGRRGDYGYTF. As DNA, the CDR3 is TGCGCCAGCAGCTTGGAGGGTAGGCGGGGAGACTATGGCTACACCTTC.

This sequence joins TRBV20-1 and TRBJ1-2; D not certain. This CDR3 is built from 11 residues. The germline V and J ends were trimmed by 3 bases and 6 bases, with 8 bases remaining between them. The germline gives CDR1 DFQATT, CDR2 SNEGSKA (reference sequence). The CDR3 sequence: CSASAGNGYTF. CDR3 DNA sequence: TGCAGTGCTAGTGCGGGGAATGGCTACACCTTC.